This TCR beta chain was documented in a study of a mutant IDH1 vaccine in newly diagnosed glioma. Time point indicated: baseline, week 1 (first vaccination visit). As for treatment: pre-vaccination baseline after standard-of-care therapy. Sequenced by immunoSEQ multiplex PCR; TCRdb stores in-frame clones only, minus some. The sample lists about 70,000 clones, around four fifths occurring once. Trimming took 2 bases from V and 5 from J, leaving 12 bases between them. Looked up from germline, CDR1 is SGDLS and CDR2 is YYNGEE. This CDR3 region has 14 residues. This clonotype was sampled from a young woman with glioma. Some clones in this sample may be carry-over from other donors' samples. The sample in question was peripheral blood mononuclear cells (PBMCs), obtained from a glioma patient treated with radiotherapy, temozolomide or both. The chain is built from TRBV9 and TRBJ2-3; D is undetermined. The CDR3 protein is CASSVGYPVDTQYF. CDR3 bases: TGTGCCAGCAGCGTGGGCTACCCGGTAGATACGCAGTATTTT.